A single sample is the source of the 30 T cell receptor beta chains below, sequenced in a study of CD8 T cells in Susac syndrome. Reverse transcription of roughly 0.45 to 1 ug RNA used random hexamers. A single record per CDR3 protein comes from TCRdb applying MiXCR to the immunoSEQ multiplex PCR reads. The sample lists around 200,000 distinct CDR3 sequences, roughly 94% seen once, with approximately 0.094% in the top ten. The sequenced material came from CD4+ T cells from PBMCs. These receptors were obtained from a human donor in good health.

This clonotype was counted a single time. This chain joins TRBV4-1 and TRBJ1-2; D remains ambiguous. CDR1 and CDR2 from the germline V gene are MGHRA and YSYEKL. The V end lost 1 base, the J end lost 0 bases, and 12 bases lay between the germline ends. CDR3 length: 16 residues. Here the CDR3 DNA reads TGCGCCAGCAGCCAAGTTAGCGGGAAACCTAACTATGGCTACACCTTC. It encodes CASSQVSGKPNYGYTF.

The chain joins TRBV6-4 to TRBJ2-1; no firm D call. The CDR3 is 16 amino acids. CDR1 and CDR2 (germline): MRHNA, SNTAGT. V lost 4 bases and J 0 bases, leaving 13 bases between the germline ends. CDR3 nucleotide sequence: TGTGCCAGCAGTGTCTCTGGCTCCGTCTCCTACAATGAGCAGTTCTTC. Protein sequence: CASSVSGSVSYNEQFF.

The chain recombines TRBV3-1 with TRBJ2-5; TRBD1 is a possible D gene (5 bases). Looked up from germline, CDR1 is LGHDT and CDR2 is YNNKEL (reference sequence). The germline V and J ends were trimmed by 4 bases and 7 bases, with 13 bases remaining between them. The CDR3 runs 13 residues. The CDR3 nucleotides are TGTGCCAGCAGCCGAGCAGGGTTGGGGACCCAGTACTTC. Amino acid sequence: CASSRAGLGTQYF.

The chain uses TRBV29-1 and TRBJ1-2, with D hard to call. Germline loops: CDR1 SQVTM, CDR2 ANQGSEA. CDR3 length: 16 amino acids. Trimming stripped 6 bases from V and 1 base from J, with 21 bases between. The DNA of the CDR3 is TGCAGCGTCCCACGTGTACCATTAGGAATTAACTATGGCTACACCTTC. Its translation is CSVPRVPLGINYGYTF. Combining the CDR3 with reference TRBV29-1 and TRBJ1-2 gives the whole variable domain SAVISQKPSRDICQRGTSLTIQCQVDSQVTMMFWYRQQPGQSLTLIATANQGSEATYESGFVIDKFPISRPNLTFSTLTVSNMSPEDSSIYLCSVPRVPLGINYGYTFGSGTRLTVV.

The chain joins TRBV7-2 to TRBJ1-5; TRBD1 might be the D (6 bases). Germline values: CDR1 SGHTA, CDR2 FQGNSA. V lost 7 bases, J lost 13 bases, and 23 bases lay in between. This CDR3 has 14 amino acids. The CDR3 region is CASTEGGYVRPQHF. The CDR3 DNA reads TGTGCCAGCACCGAAGGGGGGTACGTTCGGCCTCAGCATTTT.

V and J are TRBV3-1 and TRBJ1-2, with 8 bases matching TRBD1. The J segment lost 7 bases and the V segment lost 4 bases, leaving 17 bases of the junction unmatched. The CDR3 totals 17 residues. Germline V CDR1 and CDR2: LGHDT, YNNKEL (reference sequence). CDR3 amino acids: CASSPATGQGIFRGYTF. For the CDR3, the DNA is TGTGCCAGCAGCCCAGCTACTGGACAGGGAATTTTCCGTGGCTACACCTTC.

V is TRBV20-1 and J is TRBJ2-3; 7 nucleotides match TRBD1. This CDR3 has 13 amino acids. The germline CDR1 and CDR2 sequences are DFQATT and SNEGSKA (reference sequence). V shed 5 bases, J shed 6 bases, and the junction held 8 bases outside the gene matches. In nucleotides, the CDR3 is TGCAGTGCTCCCGACAGGGTCGGGGATACGCAGTATTTT. This codes for CSAPDRVGDTQYF.

J is TRBJ1-2 and V is TRBV29-1, with 8 bases aligning to TRBD1. Germline loops: CDR1 SQVTM, CDR2 ANQGSEA. CDR3 length: 13 residues. The ends lost 5 bases at V and 0 bases at J; junction bases unmatched: 2. The chain's CDR3 is CSVLGQANYGYTF. The CDR3 bases are TGCAGCGTTCTGGGACAGGCTAACTATGGCTACACCTTC.

The chain joins TRBV20-1 to TRBJ2-4; no definite D call. This CDR3 is 14 amino acids long. The germline V gene encodes CDR1 DFQATT and CDR2 SNEGSKA (reference sequence). V lost 0 bases to trimming and J lost 2 bases, with 8 bases between them. CDR3 in amino acids: CSARERRSKNIQYF. In DNA form, the CDR3 reads TGCAGTGCTAGAGAACGGCGGTCCAAAAACATTCAGTACTTC.

This clonotype occurred once. This chain joins TRBV19 and TRBJ1-1; the D is unclear. Trimming removed 10 bases at V and 4 bases at J, with 16 bases between. The CDR3 runs 13 residues. The germline V gene encodes CDR1 LNHDA and CDR2 SQIVND (reference sequence). CDR3 coding DNA: TGTGCCACCACTCCCGATGCGGGCACTGAAGCTTTCTTT. This codes for CATTPDAGTEAFF.

The V gene is TRBV3-1, the J gene TRBJ1-1, with a possible D match to TRBD1 (6 bases). Germline V gene data show CDR1 as LGHDT and CDR2 as YNNKEL (reference sequence). Between the trimmed V and J ends, which lost 5 bases and 4 bases, there was a span of 14 bases. The CDR3 has 14 residues. The CDR3 is CASSTTGSITEAFF. The DNA for the CDR3 is TGTGCCAGCAGCACGACAGGATCGATCACTGAAGCTTTCTTT.

This rearrangement joins TRBV27 to TRBJ1-5; no definite D call. V lost 4 bases and J lost 5, with 18 bases in between. Germline CDR1 is MNHEY and CDR2 is SMNVEV (reference sequence). The CDR3 has 16 amino acids. The CDR3 bases are TGTGCCAGCAGTTCCATCCCCAGTAGAAGACATCAGCCCCAGCATTTT. This sequence encodes CASSSIPSRRHQPQHF.

The gene calls are TRBV29-1 and TRBJ2-7, with D maybe TRBD1 (5 bases). This CDR3 comprises 14 residues. Germline loops: CDR1 SQVTM, CDR2 ANQGSEA. V was cut by 4 bases and J by 3 bases, with 16 bases left in between. The CDR3 protein is CSVVRSGSLYEQYF. CDR3 in DNA: TGCAGCGTTGTGAGGTCAGGGTCCCTCTACGAGCAGTACTTC.

The chain uses TRBV27 and TRBJ2-1, with 7 bases identical to TRBD1. Germline CDR1 and CDR2: MNHEY and SMNVEV (reference sequence). This CDR3 has 12 residues. The trim removed 0 bases at V and 12 bases at J, leaving 2 bases unmatched. In DNA, the CDR3 is TGTGCCAGCAGTTTATCGAACAGGGGGCAGTTCTTC. Its translation: CASSLSNRGQFF.

The chain is built from TRBV4-3 and TRBJ1-1, with D possibly matching TRBD1 (6 bases). Germline-derived CDR1 and CDR2 are LGHNA and YSLEER. The CDR3 has 16 residues. V was pared by 0 bases and J by 2 bases, with 13 bases between. In DNA, the CDR3 is TGCGCCAGCAGCCAAGACACGGGACAAGGAAACACTGAAGCTTTCTTT. As protein: CASSQDTGQGNTEAFF.

The chain is built from TRBV30 and TRBJ1-2, with D hard to call. V shed 5 bases and J shed 3 bases, with 7 bases lying between them. Germline CDR1 GTSNPN, CDR2 SVGIG (reference sequence). The CDR3 spans 11 residues. The DNA for the CDR3 is TGTGCCTGGCGGCTTCACTATGGCTACACCTTC. Its protein is CAWRLHYGYTF.

The gene calls are TRBV7-3 and TRBJ2-5; the D call may be TRBD1 or TRBD2 (5 bases each). Trimming took off 1 base at V and 4 bases at J, with 13 bases between the two ends. CDR3 length equals 15 residues. CDR1 SGHTA and CDR2 FQGTGA come from the germline V gene. The CDR3 loop reads CASSLNGAGRETQYF. The CDR3 DNA sequence: TGTGCCAGCAGCTTAAATGGGGCGGGTCGAGAGACCCAGTACTTC.

The rearrangement uses TRBV3-1 and TRBJ2-3; 9 positions match TRBD2. Germline-derived CDR1 and CDR2 are LGHDT and YNNKEL (reference sequence). The CDR3 is 16 amino acids. V dropped 1 base and J dropped 5; count of bases not matched to a gene: 7. As DNA, the CDR3 is TGTGCCAGCAGCCAAGTAGCAGCGGGGGGTGGAGATACGCAGTATTTT. Protein product: CASSQVAAGGGDTQYF.

This clonotype has more than one count but fewer than ten. As DNA, the CDR3 is TGTGCCAGCAGTGCAGACAGGGGGCAGGAGACCCAGTACTTC. It codes for CASSADRGQETQYF. This rearrangement joins TRBV2 to TRBJ2-5; 10 bases are shared with TRBD1. After removal of 4 bases from V and 5 bases from J, the junction contained 4 bases not matched to a gene. Germline CDR1 and CDR2: SNHLY and FYNNEI. The CDR3 has 14 amino acids.

V usage is TRBV5-6 and J usage is TRBJ2-7, with D unresolved. The CDR3 is 11 amino acids. V lost 4 bases and J 4 bases, leaving 6 bases between the germline ends. Per germline, CDR1 SGHDT and CDR2 YYEEEE. The CDR3 here is CASSHLYEQYV. In nucleotides, the CDR3 is TGTGCCAGCAGCCATCTTTACGAGCAGTACGTC.

The chain recombines TRBV11-2 with TRBJ1-2, with 8 positions matching TRBD1. The trim removed 1 base at V and 6 bases at J, leaving 13 bases unmatched. This CDR3 is 17 amino acids long. The germline V gene encodes CDR1 SGHAT and CDR2 FQNNGV. CDR3 residues: CASSLGSYRGRMDGYTF. The CDR3 DNA reads TGTGCCAGCAGCTTAGGGTCCTACAGGGGGAGAATGGATGGCTACACCTTC.

The rearrangement joins TRBV10-3 to TRBJ2-7; weak D call: TRBD2 (6 bases). The V and J ends lost 7 bases and 6 bases respectively, with 16 bases between them. The CDR3 is 13 residues long. Germline assignment: CDR1 ENHRY and CDR2 SYGVKD. For the CDR3, the DNA is TGTGCCATCAAAGGCAGCCTCGGGGGCGAGCAGTACTTC. It translates to CAIKGSLGGEQYF.

The chain joins TRBV29-1 to TRBJ1-5; D is unresolved. Germline V gives CDR1 SQVTM, CDR2 ANQGSEA. The CDR3 has 16 residues. The V and J ends lost 6 bases and 0 bases respectively, with 18 bases between them. CDR3 sequence: CSVGLGSSDSNQPQHF. The CDR3 bases are TGCAGCGTCGGCCTCGGGTCGTCCGATAGCAATCAGCCCCAGCATTTT. The whole variable domain, remainder taken from reference TRBV29-1 and TRBJ1-5, is SAVISQKPSRDICQRGTSLTIQCQVDSQVTMMFWYRQQPGQSLTLIATANQGSEATYESGFVIDKFPISRPNLTFSTLTVSNMSPEDSSIYLCSVGLGSSDSNQPQHFGDGTRLSIL.

V usage is TRBV2 and J usage is TRBJ2-7; no reliable D call. Per the germline V gene, CDR1 is SNHLY and CDR2 is FYNNEI. The CDR3 has 13 amino acids. Trimming shortened V by 8 bases and J by 4 bases, and 15 bases separated the two germline ends. The CDR3 region is CASRTSPSYEQYF. CDR3 DNA sequence: TGTGCCAGCCGGACCAGCCCTTCTTACGAGCAGTACTTC.

V usage is TRBV9 and J usage is TRBJ2-3; no clear D gene. V was trimmed by 4 bases and J by 8 bases, leaving 11 bases between them. The germline V gene has CDR1 SGDLS and CDR2 YYNGEE. The CDR3 consists of 12 residues. Here the CDR3 DNA reads TGTGCCAGCAGCCTCCCGGTCGGTACGCAGTATTTT. This translates into CASSLPVGTQYF.

This clonotype was seen a single time. The chain carries TRBV7-2 and TRBJ1-3, with TRBD1 matching over 10 bases. V shed 8 bases, J shed 1 base, and the junction held 5 bases outside the gene matches. The CDR3 extends over 15 amino acids. Germline values: CDR1 SGHTA, CDR2 FQGNSA. For the CDR3, the DNA is TGTGCCAGCTCACGACAGGGGGCTTCTGGAAACACCATATATTTT. Amino acids: CASSRQGASGNTIYF.

The chain has TRBV18 and TRBJ1-6; D unclear. Trimming removed 6 bases at V and 8 bases at J, with 11 bases between. From germline, CDR1 is KGHSH and CDR2 LQKENI. The CDR3 sequence is 13 residues long. In DNA form, the CDR3 reads TGTGCCAGCTCGCCTCGGGTTGATTCACCCCTCCACTTT. Protein: CASSPRVDSPLHF. Using reference TRBV18 and TRBJ1-6 for the parts outside the CDR3, the full variable domain is NAGVMQNPRHLVRRRGQEARLRCSPMKGHSHVYWYRQLPEEGLKFMVYLQKENIIDESGMPKERFSAEFPKEGPSILRIQQVVRGDSAAYFCASSPRVDSPLHFGNGTRLTVT.

V gene TRBV9 combines with J gene TRBJ2-5, with 12 bases aligning to TRBD2. The CDR3 is 16 residues long. The V gene's germline CDR1 is SGDLS and CDR2 YYNGEE. J lost 9 bases, V lost 0 bases, and 9 bases had no gene match. The CDR3 protein is CASSVGGLAGTQSQYF. The CDR3 coding sequence is TGTGCCAGCAGCGTAGGAGGACTAGCGGGGACCCAGTCCCAGTACTTC.

This CDR3 is CASRTGSQETQYF. The CDR3 DNA is TGTGCCAGCAGGACCGGGAGCCAAGAGACCCAGTACTTC. The chain uses TRBV12-3 or TRBV12-4 and TRBJ2-5; the D gene is possibly TRBD2 (6 bases). Between the trimmed V and J ends, which lost 6 bases and 1 base, there was a span of 9 bases. CDR3 length equals 13 residues.

The J gene is TRBJ1-5, the V gene TRBV18; the D is unclear. From germline, CDR1 is KGHSH and CDR2 LQKENI. Trimming shortened V by 3 bases and J by 6 bases, and 15 bases separated the two germline ends. The CDR3 is 15 amino acids. CDR3 coding DNA: TGTGCCAGCTCACCGAGTGGCGGTTCCATTCAGCCCCAGCATTTT. Its protein product is CASSPSGGSIQPQHF.